A single sample is the source of the 27 T cell receptor beta chains below, sequenced in a study of blood T cell repertoires in COVID-19. Method: immunoSEQ multiplex PCR; TCRdb's copy keeps in-frame clones and lacks some. The sample consists of about 410,000 clones, roughly 87% of them appearing once. The sample was PBMCs or T cells enriched from blood (not recorded which). The source of these receptors is a man aged 18 to 35 who had recovered from COVID-19.

The chain has TRBV7-2 and TRBJ2-3; no clear D. The ends were cut back, 5 bases at V and 3 bases at J, with 12 bases in the middle. The CDR3 covers 14 residues. Germline CDR1 reads SGHTA; CDR2 reads FQGNSA. In DNA form, the CDR3 reads TGTGCCAGCAGCCCAGGTTACAAGACAGATACGCAGTATTTT. Translated, it gives CASSPGYKTDTQYF.

The sample holds one count of this clone. The chain uses TRBV10-3 and TRBJ1-1, with D possibly TRBD1 on 5 matching bases. The ends were cut back, 5 bases at V and 3 bases at J, with 13 bases in the middle. There are 14 residues in the CDR3. CDR1 ENHRY and CDR2 SYGVKD come from the germline V gene. The CDR3 bases are TGTGCCATCAGTTATGCAGGGTCGGACACTGAAGCTTTCTTT. Encoded protein: CAISYAGSDTEAFF.

CDR3 coding DNA: TGTGCCAGCAGCCAAGGTAGCGGGAGCTCCTACAATGAGCAGTTCTTC. Protein product: CASSQGSGSSYNEQFF. The chain links TRBV14 to TRBJ2-1; TRBD2 matches 9 bases. The CDR3 is 16 residues long. With 1 base clipped from V and 0 bases from J, the junction kept 1 base outside the gene matches. Germline V gives CDR1 SGHDN, CDR2 FVKESK.

The chain links TRBV5-1 to TRBJ2-3, with 7 nucleotides matching TRBD2. After removal of 4 bases from V and 4 bases from J, the junction contained 12 bases not matched to a gene. The germline gives CDR1 SGHRS, CDR2 YFSETQ. The CDR3 sequence is 16 residues long. The CDR3 DNA is TGCGCCAGCAGCGGGGTCCCTAGCGGTGTCGCAGATACGCAGTATTTT. This translates into CASSGVPSGVADTQYF.

The chain couples TRBV5-1 to TRBJ1-2; 7 bases line up with TRBD1. Germline V lookup: CDR1 SGHRS, CDR2 YFSETQ. The CDR3 totals 12 residues. V lost 0 bases and J lost 7; bases outside the gene matches: 0. The DNA of the CDR3 is TGCGCCAGCAGCTTGGACAGGGGTGGCTACACCTTC. Translating gives CASSLDRGGYTF.

The rearrangement links TRBV27 to TRBJ1-2, with D possibly TRBD1 on 5 matching bases. The CDR3 runs to 11 residues. In germline, CDR1 is MNHEY, CDR2 SMNVEV (reference sequence). Deletions cut 8 bases from V and 4 bases from J, with 8 bases between. CDR3 coding DNA: TGTGCCAGCGGGGCCCCCTATGGCTACACCTTC. Protein product: CASGAPYGYTF.

This chain links TRBV10-1 with TRBJ2-1; D is undetermined. Germline CDR1 WNHNN, CDR2 SYGVQD (reference sequence). CDR3 length equals 13 residues. V was clipped by 8 bases and J by 6 bases, with 14 bases between them. The CDR3 region has the DNA TGCGCCAGCGGTCCTAACGCCCTCAATGAGCAGTTCTTC. It yields the protein CASGPNALNEQFF.

This sequence joins TRBV19 and TRBJ2-2; D might be TRBD1 (6 bases). Trimming removed 6 bases at V and 5 bases at J, with 19 bases between. Germline-derived CDR1 and CDR2 are LNHDA and SQIVND (reference sequence). This CDR3 is built from 16 residues. CDR3 nucleotides: TGTGCCAGTAGGAAACAGGGTGAGAAGAAGACCGGGGAGCTGTTTTTT. It yields the protein CASRKQGEKKTGELFF.

The CDR3 reads CASSLRTGEAFF. The CDR3 bases are TGTGCCAGCAGTTTGAGGACAGGGGAAGCTTTCTTT. The gene calls are TRBV28 and TRBJ1-1; 8 bases align to TRBD1. The trim removed 3 bases at V and 8 bases at J, leaving 2 bases unmatched. In germline, CDR1 is MDHEN, CDR2 SYDVKM. The CDR3 loop spans 12 amino acids. Full variable domain (missing parts from reference TRBV28 and TRBJ1-1): DVKVTQSSRYLVKRTGEKVFLECVQDMDHENMFWYRQDPGLGLRLIYFSYDVKMKEKGDIPEGYSVSREKKERFSLILESASTNQTSMYLCASSLRTGEAFFGQGTRLTVV.

This chain connects TRBV29-1 to TRBJ2-2; 12 bases match TRBD2. V dropped 5 bases and J dropped 2; count of bases not matched to a gene: 3. The CDR3 has 15 amino acids. Per the germline V gene, CDR1 is SQVTM and CDR2 is ANQGSEA. The CDR3 nucleotides are TGCAGCGTTATAGGACTAGCGGGAAACACCGGGGAGCTGTTTTTT. Translation gives CSVIGLAGNTGELFF.

The CDR3 nucleotides are TGTGCCAGTGCCGTCCCGCGACAGGGTTTCATCGACACTGAAGCTTTCTTT. This gives the protein CASAVPRQGFIDTEAFF. The chain carries TRBV19 and TRBJ1-1; 7 bases match TRBD1. CDR1 LNHDA and CDR2 SQIVND come from the germline V gene (reference sequence). The length of the CDR3 is 17 residues. The junction had 18 bases not matched to a gene; V was cut back by 8 bases and J by 3 bases.

This chain joins TRBV4-1 and TRBJ2-5; the D gene is possibly TRBD1 (5 bases). The CDR3 extends over 13 amino acids. V was clipped by 1 base and J by 4 bases, with 7 bases between them. Germline V gives CDR1 MGHRA, CDR2 YSYEKL. This chain's CDR3 is CASSQGTPETQYF. CDR3 DNA sequence: TGCGCCAGCAGCCAAGGGACACCAGAGACCCAGTACTTC.

The J gene is TRBJ1-3, the V gene TRBV5-1; tentatively, D is TRBD1 (5 bases). V shed 0 bases and J shed 4 bases, with 11 bases lying between them. This CDR3 spans 15 amino acids. Looked up from germline, CDR1 is SGHRS and CDR2 is YFSETQ. CDR3 sequence reads: CASSLVGADGNTIYF. DNA for the CDR3: TGCGCCAGCAGCTTGGTTGGGGCCGACGGAAACACCATATATTTT.

The rearrangement links TRBV9 to TRBJ2-3; a possible D gene is TRBD1 (6 bases). The CDR3 is 12 amino acids. Looked up from germline, CDR1 is SGDLS and CDR2 is YYNGEE. V was clipped by 3 bases and J by 8 bases, with 10 bases between them. CDR3 sequence: CASSGTGSTQYF. DNA for the CDR3: TGTGCCAGCAGCGGTACAGGGAGTACGCAGTATTTT.

CDR3 loop: CASRQGDTQYF. In DNA, the CDR3 is TGTGCCAGCAGACAGGGAGATACGCAGTATTTT. The V and J genes are TRBV2 and TRBJ2-3, with D maybe TRBD1 (6 bases). This CDR3 has 11 residues. Between the trimmed V and J ends, which lost 6 bases and 5 bases, there was a span of 6 bases. Per germline, CDR1 SNHLY and CDR2 FYNNEI.

V is TRBV5-4 and J is TRBJ1-2, with D possibly matching TRBD1 (6 bases). V lost 0 bases and J lost 2, with 8 bases in between. This CDR3 region has 14 residues. Germline-derived CDR1 and CDR2 are SGHNT and YYREEE (reference sequence). The DNA for the CDR3 is TGTGCCAGCAGCTTGGACAGGGTGAACTATGGCTACACCTTC. Translated, it gives CASSLDRVNYGYTF.

The chain has TRBV6-1 and TRBJ2-5, with TRBD2 matching over 9 bases. Trimming removed 3 bases from V and 4 bases from J; junction bases left unmatched: 9. The germline V gene has CDR1 MNHNS and CDR2 SASEGT. The CDR3 loop spans 16 amino acids. CDR3 amino acids: CASSEWPAGGRETQYF. CDR3 sequence (DNA): TGTGCCAGCAGTGAGTGGCCAGCGGGGGGCAGAGAGACCCAGTACTTC.

CDR3 amino acids: CASSLWLAEGTDTQYF. The CDR3 region has the DNA TGTGCCAGCAGCTTATGGCTAGCGGAGGGCACAGATACGCAGTATTTT. This chain joins TRBV7-3 and TRBJ2-3, with 7 bases matching TRBD2. Germline values: CDR1 SGHTA, CDR2 FQGTGA. The V gene end was trimmed by 2 bases and the J gene end by 1 base; junction bases not matched to a gene: 6. The CDR3 contains 16 residues.

J is TRBJ1-4 and V is TRBV2, with D unresolved. The CDR3 has 13 amino acids. Germline assignment: CDR1 SNHLY and CDR2 FYNNEI. With 10 bases removed from V and 8 bases from J, the gap between germline ends came to 17 bases. The CDR3 DNA sequence: TGTGCCAAAGCAGGAGGGAAAGCCGAAAAACTGTTTTTT. It is translated as CAKAGGKAEKLFF.

V is TRBV6-2 or TRBV6-3 and J is TRBJ1-5, with D maybe TRBD1 (6 bases). The CDR3 contains 17 residues. The V end was cut by 0 bases, the J end by 3 bases, with 15 bases between. CDR1 and CDR2 (germline): MNHEY, SVGEGT. The CDR3 region has the DNA TGTGCCAGCAGTTACTCAACCGGTGGACAGCCCAATCAGCCCCAGCATTTT. It codes for CASSYSTGGQPNQPQHF.

This clone was detected once. The genes are TRBV9 and TRBJ1-4, with D unclear. The V end was cut by 4 bases, the J end by 2 bases, with 12 bases between. The CDR3 totals 15 residues. CDR1 and CDR2 (germline): SGDLS, YYNGEE. The CDR3 DNA sequence: TGTGCCAGCAGCCTAGGCCCGAGGACTAATGAAAAACTGTTTTTT. Translation gives CASSLGPRTNEKLFF.

The CDR3 here is CASSQEAGLAAKTQYF. CDR3 bases: TGCGCCAGCAGCCAAGAAGCGGGACTAGCGGCGAAGACCCAGTACTTC. This chain connects TRBV4-1 to TRBJ2-5, with 11 bases lining up with TRBD2. CDR3 length equals 16 residues. The V segment lost 0 bases and the J segment 6 bases; nucleotides outside the gene matches: 6. Looked up from germline, CDR1 is MGHRA and CDR2 is YSYEKL.

The chain recombines TRBV7-8 with TRBJ1-5; D unclear. CDR3 size: 16 residues. The germline gives CDR1 SGHVS, CDR2 FQNEAQ. Trimming cost V 5 bases and J 0 bases, with 14 bases left between them. This CDR3 reads CASSPQYGTSNQPQHF. The CDR3 DNA follows: TGTGCCAGCAGCCCCCAATATGGCACTAGCAATCAGCCCCAGCATTTT.

The rearrangement links TRBV24-1 to TRBJ2-1; a weak D match, TRBD2 (5 bases). The CDR3 runs 16 residues. V lost 4 bases and J lost 6, with 18 bases in between. The germline V gene encodes CDR1 KGHDR and CDR2 SFDVKD. CDR3 protein: CATSDTGNTKPNEQFF. The CDR3 bases are TGTGCCACCAGTGACACCGGGAACACAAAACCCAATGAGCAGTTCTTC.

The gene calls are TRBV19 and TRBJ1-2; 9 bases are shared with TRBD1. The CDR3 extends over 13 amino acids. Germline values: CDR1 LNHDA, CDR2 SQIVND (reference sequence). V lost 8 bases, J lost 6 bases, and 7 bases stayed unmatched. Here the CDR3 reads CASFGTGPHGYTF. DNA of the CDR3: TGTGCCAGTTTCGGGACAGGGCCCCATGGCTACACCTTC.

The chain carries TRBV19 and TRBJ1-6; 10 bases line up with TRBD1. With V trimmed by 6 bases and J by 9 bases, 5 bases remained unmatched. Germline V gene data show CDR1 as LNHDA and CDR2 as SQIVND (reference sequence). This CDR3 region has 14 residues. This chain's CDR3 is CASRWWTGGSPLHF. DNA of the CDR3: TGTGCCAGTAGATGGTGGACAGGGGGTTCACCCCTCCACTTT.

The chain links TRBV5-4 to TRBJ2-1; TRBD2 matches 7 bases. This CDR3 has 15 amino acids. J lost 1 base, V lost 0 bases, and 1 base had no gene match. In germline, CDR1 is SGHNT, CDR2 YYREEE (reference sequence). Here the CDR3 reads CASSLASGSYNEQFF. DNA of the CDR3: TGTGCCAGCAGCTTGGCTAGCGGATCCTACAATGAGCAGTTCTTC.